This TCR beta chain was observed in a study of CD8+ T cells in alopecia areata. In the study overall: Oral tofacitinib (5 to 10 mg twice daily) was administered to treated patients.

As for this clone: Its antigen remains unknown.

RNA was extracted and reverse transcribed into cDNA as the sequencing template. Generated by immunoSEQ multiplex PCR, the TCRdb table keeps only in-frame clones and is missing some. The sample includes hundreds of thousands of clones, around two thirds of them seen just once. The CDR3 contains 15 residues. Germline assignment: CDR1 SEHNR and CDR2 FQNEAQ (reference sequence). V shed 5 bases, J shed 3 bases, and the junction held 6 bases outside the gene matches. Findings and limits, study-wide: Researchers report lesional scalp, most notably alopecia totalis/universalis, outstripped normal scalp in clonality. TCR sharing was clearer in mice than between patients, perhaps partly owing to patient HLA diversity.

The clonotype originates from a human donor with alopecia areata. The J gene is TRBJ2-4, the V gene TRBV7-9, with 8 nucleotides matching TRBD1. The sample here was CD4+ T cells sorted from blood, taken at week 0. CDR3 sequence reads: CASSRAGGLKNIQYF. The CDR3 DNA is TGTGCCAGCAGCAGAGCAGGGGGCCTCAAAAACATTCAGTACTTC. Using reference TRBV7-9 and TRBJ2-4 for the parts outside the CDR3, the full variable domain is DTGVSQNPRHKITKRGQNVTFRCDPISEHNRLYWYRQTLGQGPEFLTYFQNEAQLEKSRLLSDRFSAERPKGSFSTLEIQRTEQGDSAMYLCASSRAGGLKNIQYFGAGTRLSVL.